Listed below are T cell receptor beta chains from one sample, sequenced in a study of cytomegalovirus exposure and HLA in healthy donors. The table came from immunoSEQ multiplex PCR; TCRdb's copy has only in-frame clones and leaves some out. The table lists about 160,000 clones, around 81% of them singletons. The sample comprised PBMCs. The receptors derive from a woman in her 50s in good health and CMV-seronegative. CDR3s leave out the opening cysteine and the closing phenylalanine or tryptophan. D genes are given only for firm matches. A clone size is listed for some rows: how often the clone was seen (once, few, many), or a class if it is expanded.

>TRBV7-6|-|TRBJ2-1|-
ASSGDRLTGINNEQF
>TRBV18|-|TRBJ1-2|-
ASSPSPVRGYT
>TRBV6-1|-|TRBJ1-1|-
ASRTRGQGNTEAF
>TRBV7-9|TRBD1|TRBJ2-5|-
ASSLTGGTKETQY
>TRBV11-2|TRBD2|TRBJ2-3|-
ASSQRGASGADTQY
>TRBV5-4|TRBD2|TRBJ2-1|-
ASSLDGGVDNEQF
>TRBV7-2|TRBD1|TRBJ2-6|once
ASSLVGTGVGANVLT
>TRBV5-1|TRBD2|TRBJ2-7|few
ASRDTSGSPYEQY
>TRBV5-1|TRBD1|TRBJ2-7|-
ASSLEGQIYEQY
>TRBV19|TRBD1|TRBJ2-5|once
ASSRGQQETQY
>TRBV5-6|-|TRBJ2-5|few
ASSLRRHRKAQETQY
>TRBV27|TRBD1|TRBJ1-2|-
ASRRQGNYGYT
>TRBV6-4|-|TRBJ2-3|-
ASSTGEGGVQY
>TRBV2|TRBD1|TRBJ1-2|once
ASSMDRGRYGYT
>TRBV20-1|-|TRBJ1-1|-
SARDPPEAF
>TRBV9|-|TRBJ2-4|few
ASSVGAGDIQY
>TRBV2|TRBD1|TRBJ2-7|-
ASSYPGQSLYEQY
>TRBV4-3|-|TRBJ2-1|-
ASSQPRSAANEQF
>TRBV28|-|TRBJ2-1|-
ASRGGKYNEQF
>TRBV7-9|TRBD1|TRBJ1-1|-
ASSPTGGEAF
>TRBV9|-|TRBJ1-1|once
ASSQGNTEAF
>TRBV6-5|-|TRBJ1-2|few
ASRGGARYGYT